The TCR beta chain under discussion was sequenced for a study of graft-versus-host responses after intestinal transplantation. On the study more broadly: Recipients obtained multivisceral, liver-intestinal, or isolated intestinal transplants. Study conclusions and caveats: High graft-versus-host to host-versus-graft T cell clonal ratios marked allografts of patients with graft-donor macrochimerism. Early post-transplant HvG declines were associated with peak circulating GvH clone levels. Detected in recipient marrow were GvH clones, some of which were first observed in ileum or blood.

Here immunoSEQ multiplex PCR was the method, and the copy in TCRdb shows in-frame clones only, minus some. The sample includes some 100,000 clones, over 85% of them seen just once. Germline V gene lookup returns CDR1 MNHEY and CDR2 SMNVEV (reference sequence). With V trimmed by 6 bases and J by 10 bases, 10 bases remained unmatched. The CDR3 is made up of 14 amino acids. Concerning this clone itself: The target antigen is unknown.

The gene calls are TRBV27 and TRBJ2-1, with 9 bases identical to TRBD1. Specimen: unstimulated CD8+ T cells sorted from spleen or lymph node cells, collected before transplant. This TCR was recovered from a human donor who was the organ donor for an intestinal transplant. The CDR3 DNA reads as TGTGCCAGCAGCTTTGGGACAGGGACCCCAGAGCAGTTCTTC. This encodes CASSFGTGTPEQFF.